This T cell receptor (beta chain) was sequenced in a study of T-cell reconstitution after alpha-beta-depleted transplantation in children (TCRdb year 2016). Some background on the complete study: Using TCR repertoire profiling, the study quantitatively followed how T-cell immune reconstitution unfolded in children after TCRalphabeta/CD19-depleted allogeneic hematopoietic cell transplantation.

The CDR3 goes from the cysteine to the phenylalanine over 16 residues. Only the CDR3 part of the read is kept: 48 bases, read in frame from the first base. CDR1 and CDR2 (LGHNA, YNFKEQ) derive from the germline V gene. Trimming leaves V shorter by 0 bases and J shorter by 5 bases, with the junction holding 8 bases beyond the gene matches. Receptors were amplified or captured by PCR. These reads were obtained on an Illumina HiSeq 2500. TCR libraries were prepared with molecular barcoding, using unique molecular identifiers to normalize TCRbeta repertoire quantification. TCRdb ran its own pipeline on the public reads, namely fastp trimming at Q25 and MiXCR clone calling, and kept in-frame beta chains. Rows are combined by CDR3 protein, so each entry shows the most common genes and DNA. This sample is represented by 6,500 or so distinct CDR3 sequences; around 10% of them were singletons. The ten biggest clones cover 20% to 25% of the sample.

This clonotype was picked up many times. Its cognate antigen has yet to be identified. Base qualities are not provided; no much larger clone lies one nucleotide away. According to the study, the label for this sample's treatment or condition signals: allogeneic hematopoietic cell transplantation with graft depleted of TCRalphabeta T cells and CD19 B cells. TCRalphabeta/CD19-depleted allogeneic hematopoietic cell grafts were given to the transplant recipients, all of whom were children. What the work shows at the level of the full study, not this receptor alone: Over subsequent months, a decline in hyperexpanded clone frequencies was noted, and after one year, T-cell counts and TCRbeta diversity were mostly ascribed to newly produced T cells. In some patients, the high TCRbeta diversity seen at day 60 was put down to recipient T cells and intrathymic progenitors that had survived conditioning. Apparently early alphabetaT-cell count recovery about two months after transplant reportedly relied on only several hundred rapidly expanded clones derived from non-depleted graft cells.

This chain is built from TRBV4-2 and TRBJ2-5; TRBD2 lines up with 8 middle nucleotides. The material sequenced was PBMCs, mostly from graft donor cells, taken 180 days after TCRalphabeta/CD19-depleted stem cell transplant. The sequence was obtained from a child younger than two who had a stem cell transplant for acute myeloid leukemia, so the T cells may come from the graft donor. The nucleotides are TGTGCCAGCAGCCAAGAAAGTCAGCGGGGGACTGAGACCCAGTACTTC. It specifies CASSQESQRGTETQYF.